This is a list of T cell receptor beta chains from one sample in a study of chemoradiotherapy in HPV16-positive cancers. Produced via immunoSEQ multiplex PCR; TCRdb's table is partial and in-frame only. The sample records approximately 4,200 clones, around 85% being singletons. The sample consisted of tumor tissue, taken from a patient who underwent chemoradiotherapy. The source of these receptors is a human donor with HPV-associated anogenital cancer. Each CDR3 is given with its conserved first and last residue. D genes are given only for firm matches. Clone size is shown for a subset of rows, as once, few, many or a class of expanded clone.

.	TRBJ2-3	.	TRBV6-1	TGTGCCAGCAGTGAAACCTACACAGATACGCAGTATTTT	CASSETYTDTQYF
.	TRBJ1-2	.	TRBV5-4	TGTGCCAGCAGCTCGCGAGCAGGCTCGGGTTTTGATGGCTACACCTTC	CASSSRAGSGFDGYTF
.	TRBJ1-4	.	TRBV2	TGTGCCAGCAGTGAACAGCTGGGCAGTAATGAAAAACTGTTTTTT	CASSEQLGSNEKLFF
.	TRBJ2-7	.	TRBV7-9	TGTGCCAGCAGCTCCACCCAATTGAGCTCCTACGAGCAGTACTTC	CASSSTQLSSYEQYF
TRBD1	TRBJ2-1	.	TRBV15	TGTGCCACGGAAGATTCGGGACAGGGGAGGAATGAGCAGTTCTTC	CATEDSGQGRNEQFF
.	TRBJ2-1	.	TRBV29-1	TGCAGCGTGACTCCCTCGACAGTCCGTGAGCAGTTCTTC	CSVTPSTVREQFF
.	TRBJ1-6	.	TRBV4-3	TGCGCCAGCAGCGCCCGGTGGGGCCTGGGGGATTCACCCCTCCACTTT	CASSARWGLGDSPLHF
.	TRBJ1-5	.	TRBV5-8	TGTGCCAGCAGCTTGTATTCCGGGGGTAGTAATCAGCCCCAGCATTTT	CASSLYSGGSNQPQHF
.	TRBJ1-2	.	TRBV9	TGTGCCAGCAGCGTAGCCGCGCTGGATCTTAGGAGGGATGGCTACACCTTC	CASSVAALDLRRDGYTF
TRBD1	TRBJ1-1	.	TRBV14	TGTGCCAGCAGTTACAGGGGGATGAACACTGAAGCTTTCTTT	CASSYRGMNTEAFF
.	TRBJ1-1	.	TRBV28	TGTGCCAGCATGCGCGGCAATCAGAACACTGAAGCTTTCTTT	CASMRGNQNTEAFF
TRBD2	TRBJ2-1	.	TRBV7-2	TGTGCCAGCAGCTTCGGCGGGGGGCAGGGTGAGCAGTTCTTC	CASSFGGGQGEQFF
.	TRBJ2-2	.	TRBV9	TGTGCCAGCAGCGTAGTAATGACCGGGGAGCTGTTTTTT	CASSVVMTGELFF
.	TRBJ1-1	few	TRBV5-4	TGTGCCAGCAGCGCAGCGCTTTTCGGAGGCTTGAACACTGAAGCTTTCTTT	CASSAALFGGLNTEAFF
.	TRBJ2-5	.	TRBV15	TGTGCCACCAGCAGAGTTCCGGTAGCCCAAGAGACCCAGTACTTC	CATSRVPVAQETQYF
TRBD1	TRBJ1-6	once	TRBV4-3	TGCGCCAGCAGCCAAGATGTAGGACAGGGGGCTGCTAATTCACCCCTCCACTTT	CASSQDVGQGAANSPLHF
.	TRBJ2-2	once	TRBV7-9	TGTGCCAGCAGCTTAGCCGTCTCCCCCGGGGAGCTGTTTTTT	CASSLAVSPGELFF
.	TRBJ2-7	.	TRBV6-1	TGTGCCAGCAGTGGTTGGGACGGCTCCTACGAGCAGTACTTC	CASSGWDGSYEQYF
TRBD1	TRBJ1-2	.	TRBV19	TGTGCCAGTAGGAAGGGGGCGCATGGCTACACCTTC	CASRKGAHGYTF
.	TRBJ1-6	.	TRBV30	TGTGCCTCGGGATCTGGGCTTAATTCACCCCTCCACTTT	CASGSGLNSPLHF
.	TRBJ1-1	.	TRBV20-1	TGCAGTGCGACAGATCACACTGAAGCTTTCTTT	CSATDHTEAFF
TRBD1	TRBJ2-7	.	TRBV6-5	TGTGCCAGCAGTCGGACAGGAGAAAGGGAGCAGTACTTC	CASSRTGEREQYF
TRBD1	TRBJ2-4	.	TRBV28	TGTGCCAGCAGTTTATCAGGGGGAGACATTCAGTACTTC	CASSLSGGDIQYF
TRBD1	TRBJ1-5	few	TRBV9	TGTGCCAGCAGCGGGGGACAGGTCAAGATCAATCAGCCCCAGCATTTT	CASSGGQVKINQPQHF
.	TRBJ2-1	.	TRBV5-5	TGTGCCAGCAGCTTGCTTTCGGGAGCCAACAATGAGCAGTTCTTC	CASSLLSGANNEQFF
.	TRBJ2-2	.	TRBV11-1	TGTGCCAGCAGCTTAGTGCCCGGCGGGACCGGGGAGCTGTTTTTT	CASSLVPGGTGELFF
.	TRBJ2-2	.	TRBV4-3	TGCGCCAGCAGCCAAGAGGGGGCGGGGGCGAACACCGGGGAGCTGTTTTTT	CASSQEGAGANTGELFF
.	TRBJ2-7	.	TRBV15	TGTGCCACCAGCAGTGGTTACGAGCAGTACTTC	CATSSGYEQYF
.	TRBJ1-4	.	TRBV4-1	TGCGCCAGCAGCGTAAAGGACGGTTCTGAAAAACTGTTTTTT	CASSVKDGSEKLFF
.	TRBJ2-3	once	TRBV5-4	TGTGCCAGCTCGCTTGTGACAGATACGCAGTATTTT	CASSLVTDTQYF
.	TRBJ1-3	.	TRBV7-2	TGTGCCAGCAGCTTAGTAGCCTACTCTGGAAACACCATATATTTT	CASSLVAYSGNTIYF
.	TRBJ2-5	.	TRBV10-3	TGTGCCATCAGTGAGTCTAAAGAGGGACTAGAGACCCAGTACTTC	CAISESKEGLETQYF
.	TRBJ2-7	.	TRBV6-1	TGTGCCAGCAGTGCGATCCAAGGACCCGAGCAGTACTTC	CASSAIQGPEQYF
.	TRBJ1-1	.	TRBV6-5	TGTGCCAGCAGTTACTCGAACTACCTCTACACTGAAGCTTTCTTT	CASSYSNYLYTEAFF
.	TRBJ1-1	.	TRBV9	TGTGCCAGCAGCGTAGGTTCTATGAGGGGAGCTTTCTTT	CASSVGSMRGAFF
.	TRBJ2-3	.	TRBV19	TGTGCCAGCCAAGGGGGAGGGCATGGAGATACGCAGTATTTT	CASQGGGHGDTQYF
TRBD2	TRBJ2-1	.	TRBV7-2	TGTGCCAGCAGCTCCCGAGGGACTAGCGGGGGCTACCATGAGCAGTTCTTC	CASSSRGTSGGYHEQFF
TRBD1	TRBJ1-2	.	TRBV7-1	TGTGCCAGCAGCTCCGGACAGGGGACCCCCTATGGCTACACCTTC	CASSSGQGTPYGYTF
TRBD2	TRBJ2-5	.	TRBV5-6	TGTGCCAGCAGCGGACAAGGGACTAGCGGGCCTCAAGAGACCCAGTACTTC	CASSGQGTSGPQETQYF
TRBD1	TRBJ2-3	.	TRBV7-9	TGTGCCAGCCGGAGACAGGGCTCCACAGATACGCAGTATTTT	CASRRQGSTDTQYF